This TCR beta chain was recorded in a study of blood T cell repertoires in COVID-19. Study context: The study drew acute and convalescent COVID-19 samples from the United States, Italy and Spain.

In the authors' methods: Estimation of nucleated cell counts was performed using reference gene primer amplification. Using immunoSEQ multiplex PCR, the repertoire was profiled, and TCRdb retains in-frame clones only, with some absent. V and J calls and clone size are as listed in that table; D and trimming were resolved from the DNA. The sample includes 250,000 to 350,000 clones, approximately 87% seen only once; the top ten take less than 3.5%. Germline assignment: CDR1 SGHTA and CDR2 FQGNSA. The CDR3 is 17 amino acids. V lost 6 bases, J lost 0 bases, and 15 bases lay in between. The chain recombines TRBV7-2 with TRBJ1-6; perhaps TRBD1 as D (5 bases). The sequenced sample was peripheral blood. The sequence was obtained from a woman aged 25-40 years with COVID-19, enrolled during active disease. CDR3 nucleotides: TGTGCCAGCAGTTCAAATGGGGGGAGCTCCTATAATTCACCCCTCCACTTT. This translates into CASSSNGGSSYNSPLHF.